This TCR beta chain emerged from a study of cytomegalovirus exposure and HLA in healthy donors. Study-wide points: Some V segments could not be told apart, so they were left out, TRBV6-2 and TRBV6-3 among them. TCR beta V- and J-gene trimming, according to a later analysis, was linked to a missense DCLRE1C variant. Information on immune exposure was restricted to one variable (CMV serostatus).

This CDR3 is 14 amino acids long. Germline V gene sequence: CDR1 MNHNS, CDR2 SASEGT. This clone has more than one count but fewer than ten. Its antigen is still unknown. One end of the junction varies from germline; a read error may be responsible. Both 60 Vbeta primers and 13 Jbeta primers went into the PCR. In the original analysis: There were tens of millions of unique TCR beta chains by a later count, and approximately 11 million of them were shared. The data were produced by immunoSEQ multiplex PCR, yet TCRdb's version contains in-frame clones alone and is incomplete. D and trimming were read from the DNA, whereas the V and J calls and clone size are those reported in that table. Found here are about 120,000 clones, approximately 67% of them singletons; the top ten hold 1.5% to 1.7%.

The J gene is TRBJ2-7, the V gene TRBV6-1, with 10 bases matching TRBD2. This clonotype originated in a young man in good health and CMV-seronegative. Sequencing was performed on PBMCs. This chain's CDR3 is CASTRTGASGRIDF. The CDR3 coding sequence is TGTGCCAGCACCCGAACTGGGGCTAGCGGGAGAATAGACTTC.